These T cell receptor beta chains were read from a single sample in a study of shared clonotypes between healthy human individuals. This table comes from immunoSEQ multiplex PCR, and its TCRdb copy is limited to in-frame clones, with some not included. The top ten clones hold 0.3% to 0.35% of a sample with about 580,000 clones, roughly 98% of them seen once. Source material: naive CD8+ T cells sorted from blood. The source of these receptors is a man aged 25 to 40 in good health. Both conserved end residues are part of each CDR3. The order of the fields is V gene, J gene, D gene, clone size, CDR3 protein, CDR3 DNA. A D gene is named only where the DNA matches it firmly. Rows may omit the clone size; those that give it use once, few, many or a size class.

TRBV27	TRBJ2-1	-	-	CASSLSLVLVKEQFF	TGTGCCAGCAGTTTATCTCTAGTGCTGGTAAAAGAGCAGTTCTTC
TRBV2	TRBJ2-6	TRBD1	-	CASSGDRVSGANVLTF	TGTGCCAGCAGTGGGGACAGGGTGTCCGGGGCCAACGTCCTGACTTTC
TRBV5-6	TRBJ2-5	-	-	CASSTELEVEETQYF	TGTGCCAGCAGCACTGAACTAGAGGTCGAGGAGACCCAGTACTTC
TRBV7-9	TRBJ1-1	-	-	CASSFGPKNTEAFF	TGTGCCAGCAGCTTCGGACCGAAGAACACTGAAGCTTTCTTT
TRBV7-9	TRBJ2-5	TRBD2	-	CASSLLSRTSGQETQYF	TGTGCCAGCAGCTTACTTTCCAGGACTAGCGGGCAAGAGACCCAGTACTTC
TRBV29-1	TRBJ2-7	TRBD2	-	CSVLGLAGGPYEQYF	TGCAGCGTTCTCGGACTAGCGGGAGGGCCCTACGAGCAGTACTTC
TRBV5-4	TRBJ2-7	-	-	CASSLNFYEQYF	TGTGCCAGCAGCTTGAACTTCTACGAGCAGTACTTC
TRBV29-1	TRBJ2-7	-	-	CSVGKGRGQYF	TGCAGCGTTGGGAAGGGCCGAGGGCAGTACTTC
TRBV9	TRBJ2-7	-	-	CASSVASGYSYEQYF	TGTGCCAGCAGCGTAGCCTCAGGCTACTCCTACGAGCAGTACTTC
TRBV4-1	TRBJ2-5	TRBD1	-	CASSQEWTGGETQYF	TGCGCCAGCAGCCAAGAATGGACAGGGGGAGAGACCCAGTACTTC
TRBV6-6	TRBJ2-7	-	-	CASRGYSYEQYF	TGTGCCAGCAGGGGATACTCCTACGAGCAGTACTTC
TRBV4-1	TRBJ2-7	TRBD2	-	CASSQEGLHTYEQYF	TGCGCCAGCAGCCAAGAGGGACTACATACCTACGAGCAGTACTTC
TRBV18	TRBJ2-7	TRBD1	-	CASSPPVGQGNYEQYF	TGTGCCAGCTCACCACCGGTGGGACAGGGAAACTACGAGCAGTACTTC
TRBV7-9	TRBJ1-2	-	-	CASSFGTGTNYGYTF	TGTGCCAGCAGCTTCGGGACGGGGACTAACTATGGCTACACCTTC
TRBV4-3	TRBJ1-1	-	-	CASSQEWATDAAFF	TGCGCCAGCAGCCAAGAATGGGCCACGGACGCAGCTTTCTTT
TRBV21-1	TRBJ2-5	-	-	CASSKAAPSQGETQYF	TGTGCCAGCAGCAAAGCAGCCCCTTCACAGGGAGAGACCCAGTACTTC
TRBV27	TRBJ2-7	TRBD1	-	CASSFQGQGYEQYF	TGTGCCAGCAGTTTCCAGGGACAGGGCTACGAGCAGTACTTC
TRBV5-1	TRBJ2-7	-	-	CASNDGGTYEQYF	TGCGCCAGCAACGACGGGGGAACCTACGAGCAGTACTTC
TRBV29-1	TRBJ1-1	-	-	CGVADTEAFF	TGCGGCGTCGCCGACACTGAAGCTTTCTTT
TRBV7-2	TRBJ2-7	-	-	CASSHPSISYEQYF	TGTGCCAGCAGCCACCCCTCAATTTCCTACGAGCAGTACTTC
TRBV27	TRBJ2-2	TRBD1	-	CASSYGTGGLTGELFF	TGTGCCAGCAGTTACGGGACAGGGGGCCTCACCGGGGAGCTGTTTTTT
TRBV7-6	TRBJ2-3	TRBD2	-	CASSLYGRLTDTQYF	TGTGCCAGCAGCTTATACGGGAGGCTCACAGATACGCAGTATTTT
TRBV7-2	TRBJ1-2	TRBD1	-	CASSLDSQGVLYGYTF	TGTGCCAGCAGCTTAGACTCACAGGGGGTCCTGTATGGCTACACCTTC
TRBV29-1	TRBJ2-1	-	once	CSVKWATRNEQFF	TGCAGCGTTAAATGGGCTACACGCAATGAGCAGTTCTTC
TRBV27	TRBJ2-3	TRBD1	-	CASRRGQRTDTQYF	TGTGCCAGTCGAAGGGGACAGCGCACAGATACGCAGTATTTT
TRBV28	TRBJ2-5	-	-	CASSLYRAKETQYF	TGTGCCAGCAGTTTATACAGGGCCAAAGAGACCCAGTACTTC
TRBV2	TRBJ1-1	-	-	CASSGSEAFF	TGTGCCAGCAGTGGATCTGAAGCTTTCTTT
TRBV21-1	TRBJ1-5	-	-	CASSKRGRTLRGPMNQPQHF	TGTGCCAGCAGCAAAAGGGGTAGAACCTTAAGGGGACCAATGAATCAGCCCCAGCATTTT
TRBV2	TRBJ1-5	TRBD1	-	CASSVIGQGLENQPQHF	TGTGCCAGCAGTGTGATTGGACAGGGCTTAGAAAATCAGCCCCAGCATTTT
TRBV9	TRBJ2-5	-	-	CASSVGGRDRETQYF	TGTGCCAGCAGCGTAGGAGGAAGGGATAGAGAGACCCAGTACTTC
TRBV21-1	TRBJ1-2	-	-	CASSVSNPAGSYGYTF	TGTGCCAGCAGCGTCTCCAACCCAGCGGGATCCTATGGCTACACCTTC
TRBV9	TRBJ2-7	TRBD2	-	CASSEGLATYEQYF	TGTGCCAGCAGCGAGGGACTAGCGACGTACGAGCAGTACTTC
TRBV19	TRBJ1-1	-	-	CASSFGTEYTEAFF	TGTGCCAGTAGTTTTGGGACCGAGTACACTGAAGCTTTCTTT
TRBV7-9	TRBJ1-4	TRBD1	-	CASSSDRGGKLFF	TGTGCCAGCAGCTCGGACAGGGGGGGAAAACTGTTTTTT
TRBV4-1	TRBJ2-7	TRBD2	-	CASSQDEGGPYEQYF	TGCGCCAGCAGCCAAGATGAGGGAGGGCCGTACGAGCAGTACTTC
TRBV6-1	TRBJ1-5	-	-	CASSVEQGGNQPQHF	TGTGCCAGCAGTGTGGAGCAGGGTGGCAATCAGCCCCAGCATTTT
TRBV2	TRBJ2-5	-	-	CASSVGIGRETQYF	TGTGCCAGCAGTGTCGGGATAGGCCGAGAGACCCAGTACTTC
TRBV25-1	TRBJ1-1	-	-	CASSANTEAFF	TGTGCCAGCAGTGCCAACACTGAAGCTTTCTTT
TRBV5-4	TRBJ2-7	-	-	CASSSSDRSYEQYF	TGTGCCAGCAGCTCTAGCGATCGTTCCTACGAGCAGTACTTC